This TCR beta chain was sequenced for a study of cytomegalovirus exposure and HLA in healthy donors. The study's findings and limits: Later, an analysis found that TCR clusters from the first cohort tended to co-occur in the 120 validation repertoires. Under in vitro conditions, three CMV-associated chains were confirmed as specific for CMV antigens.

Libraries were prepared by immunoSEQ multiplex PCR; TCRdb keeps only in-frame clonotypes and omits some of them. Of 200,000 to 300,000 clones detected, roughly nine tenths appear once; the ten largest clones hold 12%. As for this clone: As yet, its antigen is unknown.

Germline assignment: CDR1 SGHNT and CDR2 YYREEE (reference sequence). Trimming shortened V by 1 base and J by 0 bases, and 7 bases separated the two germline ends. This CDR3 spans 15 amino acids. The sequence was obtained from a man between 18 and 35 years old in good health and CMV-seropositive. Sequenced sample: PBMCs. The chain carries TRBV5-4 and TRBJ2-2, with D uncertain. The DNA for the CDR3 is TGTGCCAGCAGCTTGCCGGGTTCGAACACCGGGGAGCTGTTTTTT. This encodes CASSLPGSNTGELFF.